Listed below are T cell receptor beta chains from one sample, sequenced in a study of blood T cell repertoires in COVID-19. The assay was immunoSEQ multiplex PCR, and TCRdb's table has in-frame clones only and misses some. Altogether roughly 87,000 clones are present, about four fifths being singletons, with the ten largest covering more than 2%. Material for sequencing was peripheral blood. The source is an older woman with acute or convalescent COVID-19. Each CDR3 is given with its conserved first and last residue. The D gene is left open where the match is weak. A row's size may be missing; if present it is once, few, many or a size class.

D gene,clone size,J gene,V gene,CDR3 DNA,CDR3 protein
-,once,TRBJ1-1,TRBV7-9,TGTGCCAGCAGCACCGGGGGAACTGAAGCTTTCTTT,CASSTGGTEAFF
TRBD2,-,TRBJ2-7,TRBV2,TGTGCCAGCTGCCGGGGACTAACAACCTACGAGCAGTACTTC,CASCRGLTTYEQYF
-,-,TRBJ1-2,TRBV18,TGTGCCAGCTCACCACCACTGACTAACTATGGCTACACCTTC,CASSPPLTNYGYTF
-,-,TRBJ1-1,TRBV18,TGTGCCAGCTCAATACAGGGAAACACTGAAGCTTTCTTT,CASSIQGNTEAFF
TRBD1,-,TRBJ2-7,TRBV5-1,TGCGCCAGCAGCTTGGATACAGGGGGCTACGAGCAGTACTTC,CASSLDTGGYEQYF
-,-,TRBJ2-1,TRBV19,TGTGCCAGTACCCGCAAGGAGGCGAGCTACAATGAGCAGTTCTTC,CASTRKEASYNEQFF
-,-,TRBJ1-5,TRBV4-2,TGTGCCAGCAGCCCTGACTGGCGCAATCAGCCCCAGCATTTT,CASSPDWRNQPQHF
-,-,TRBJ2-7,TRBV5-7,TGTGCCAGCAGCTTGGCCGCCCACGCGTCCTACGAGCAGTACTTC,CASSLAAHASYEQYF
-,-,TRBJ2-2,TRBV5-1,TGCGCCACCACTCGGGGGACGGCGAACACCGGGGAGCTGTTTTTT,CATTRGTANTGELFF
-,few,TRBJ1-2,TRBV19,TGTGCCAGTAGTCCAGCAGGGTTTCGCCTCATGGGCTACACCTTC,CASSPAGFRLMGYTF
TRBD2,-,TRBJ2-3,TRBV7-7,TGTGCTAGCAGCTTAGGCTTGCGGGGGGGCGCAGATACGCAGTATTTT,CASSLGLRGGADTQYF
-,-,TRBJ1-6,TRBV5-1,TGCGCCAGCAGCTTGTTAGAAAATAATTCACCCCTCCACTTT,CASSLLENNSPLHF
-,-,TRBJ2-3,TRBV29-1,TGCAGCGTGCAGGGAGGTCGGTTCGGCACAGATACGCAGTATTTT,CSVQGGRFGTDTQYF
TRBD1,-,TRBJ2-7,TRBV2,TGTGCCAGCTCCCAAAGCGGGACAGGGTCCCGCGAGCAGTACTTC,CASSQSGTGSREQYF
TRBD2,-,TRBJ2-2,TRBV9,TGTGCCAGCAGCAGAGGACTAGAAAACACCGGGGAGCTGTTTTTT,CASSRGLENTGELFF
-,-,TRBJ1-4,TRBV7-2,TGTGCCAGCAGCTCACAGGGTGGGAATGAAAAACTGTTTTTT,CASSSQGGNEKLFF
-,-,TRBJ1-5,TRBV28,TGTGCCAGCAGTTTCACTAGCCATGGCAATCAGCCCCAGCATTTT,CASSFTSHGNQPQHF
TRBD2,-,TRBJ2-1,TRBV2,TGTGCCAGCAGTGGTCTAGCGGGGGGCCACAATGAGCAGTTCTTC,CASSGLAGGHNEQFF
-,-,TRBJ1-2,TRBV27,TGTGCCAGCAGAACGACAAAGAACTATGGCTACACCTTC,CASRTTKNYGYTF
-,-,TRBJ1-2,TRBV18,TGTGCCAGCTCACCGAGTACAGGGTTTTATGGCTACACCTTC,CASSPSTGFYGYTF
TRBD1,-,TRBJ2-5,TRBV6-1,TGTGCCAGCAGTGAAGAGGGGGCAGGGACAGAGACCCAGTACTTC,CASSEEGAGTETQYF
TRBD1,-,TRBJ1-1,TRBV28,TGTGCCAGCAGGGTGCAGGGGGCCCTGAACACTGAAGCTTTCTTT,CASRVQGALNTEAFF
-,-,TRBJ1-1,TRBV14,TGTGCCAGCAGCCAAGGGAGGGGAAACACTGAAGCTTTCTTT,CASSQGRGNTEAFF
-,-,TRBJ2-2,TRBV28,TGTGCCAGCACAGGGGCTGGCGGTGCCACCGGGGAGCTGTTTTTT,CASTGAGGATGELFF
-,-,TRBJ2-7,TRBV4-1,TGCGCCAGCAGCCGACAGAGCGATTCTTACGAGCAGTACTTC,CASSRQSDSYEQYF
TRBD1,-,TRBJ1-6,TRBV19,TGTGCCAGTAGTATGACGAAGGGACAGGGGACATCACCCCTCCACTTT,CASSMTKGQGTSPLHF
TRBD1,-,TRBJ1-4,TRBV5-1,TGCGCCAGCAGCTTGGCCCCGGGACAGGGGACTTCACACGCTGAAAAACTGTTTTTT,CASSLAPGQGTSHAEKLFF
-,-,TRBJ2-2,TRBV3-1/TRBV3-2,TGTGCCAGCAGCCAACCCCGACACAACACCGGGGAGCTGTTTTTT,CASSQPRHNTGELFF
TRBD2,-,TRBJ2-1,TRBV18,TGTGCCAGCTCACCCGGGACTAGCGGGGACAATGAGCAGTTCTTC,CASSPGTSGDNEQFF
-,-,TRBJ1-1,TRBV5-1,TGCGCCAGCAGCTTGGTATCAGGGAACACTGAAGCTTTCTTT,CASSLVSGNTEAFF
-,-,TRBJ2-3,TRBV11-3,TGTGCCAGCAGCTACCAACCGGCAGATACGCAGTATTTT,CASSYQPADTQYF
-,-,TRBJ1-1,TRBV5-1,TGCGCCAGCAGCTTGGAAGACAGAAACACTGAAGCTTTCTTT,CASSLEDRNTEAFF
TRBD1,once,TRBJ2-3,TRBV10-3,TGTGCCATCAGTGGACAGGGGGCAACAGATACGCAGTATTTT,CAISGQGATDTQYF
-,-,TRBJ2-2,TRBV10-3,TGTGCCATCAGTGAAAGCCCACTCACCGGGGAGCTGTTTTTT,CAISESPLTGELFF
TRBD2,-,TRBJ2-1,TRBV5-4,TGTGCCAGCAGCTCGGGACTAGCCTACAATGAGCAGTTCTTC,CASSSGLAYNEQFF
-,-,TRBJ1-1,TRBV18,TGTGCCAGCTCACCACCGGACGGGGGGAGGGGCACTGAAGCTTTCTTT,CASSPPDGGRGTEAFF
-,-,TRBJ1-6,TRBV6-5,TGTGCCAGCTACACAGGGCCCTCCTATAATTCACCCCTCCACTTT,CASYTGPSYNSPLHF
TRBD1,few,TRBJ2-7,TRBV9,TGTGCCAGCAGCGTAGAAGGGACAGCCCTCTCCTACGAGCAGTACTTC,CASSVEGTALSYEQYF
-,-,TRBJ1-5,TRBV9,TGTGCCAGCAGCGTAGCCGGGGGAAGCAATCAGCCCCAGCATTTT,CASSVAGGSNQPQHF
TRBD1,-,TRBJ1-1,TRBV6-6,TGTGCCAGCAGTTCGACAGGGGCGAACACTGAAGCTTTCTTT,CASSSTGANTEAFF
-,-,TRBJ1-1,TRBV6-5,TGTGCCAGCAGTTACTCTCCAGGGGACGGAGAAGCTTTCTTT,CASSYSPGDGEAFF
TRBD1,-,TRBJ1-1,TRBV12-3/TRBV12-4,TGTGCCAGCAGCCGACAGGGGAAGACTGAAGCTTTCTTT,CASSRQGKTEAFF
TRBD2,-,TRBJ2-7,TRBV5-4,TGTGCCAGCAGCGCCGGACTAGCGGGGGGCAACTACGAGCAGTACTTC,CASSAGLAGGNYEQYF
-,few,TRBJ2-6,TRBV2,TGTGCCAGCAGACAACAGATTCCTGGGGCCAACGTCCTGACTTTC,CASRQQIPGANVLTF
TRBD1,-,TRBJ2-2,TRBV12-5,TGTGCTAGTGGTTTGATCCGGACAGGAACCGGGGAGCTGTTTTTT,CASGLIRTGTGELFF